This note documents a single T cell receptor beta chain sequence. What it recognizes is unknown. After extraction with the RNeasy kit, roughly 0.45 to 1 ug of the RNA was reverse transcribed using random hexamers. Each CDR3 protein gets one entry after TCRdb re-called the immunoSEQ multiplex PCR reads with MiXCR. The table records roughly 130,000 distinct CDR3 sequences, 85% to 95% of them present only once. The data were taken from a study of CD8 T cells in Susac syndrome. Whole-study findings and limits: Clonal expansion of CD8+ cells in Susac peaked in TEMRA cells (and in active patients).

Germline V lookup: CDR1 LGHNA, CDR2 YSLEER. CDR3 length: 15 residues. V gave up 1 base and J gave up 7 bases; unmatched junction bases: 3. This receptor was obtained from a human donor with Susac syndrome. Material for sequencing was CD8+ T cells from PBMCs. The V and J genes are TRBV4-3 and TRBJ2-1; 11 bases align to TRBD2. CDR3 protein: CASSQVAGGPNEQFF. For the CDR3, the DNA is TGCGCCAGCAGCCAAGTAGCGGGGGGGCCAAATGAGCAGTTCTTC.